Here is one TCR beta chain with its context. The V gene's germline CDR1 is SGDLS and CDR2 YYNGEE. This CDR3 is built from 14 residues. Trimming pared 6 bases from V and 0 bases from J, leaving 12 bases between. Only in-frame clones appear in the TCRdb table, and some are missing; sequencing was by immunoSEQ multiplex PCR. This sample has about 56,000 clones, with around 93% found just once. These data belong to a study of technical replicates of blood from a few donors. This chain joins TRBV9 and TRBJ1-1; D is ambiguous. This TCR came from a human donor in good health. Some clones in this sample may be carry-over from other donors' samples. Sequences were obtained from PBMCs. The CDR3 region is CASIPTNMNTEAFF. DNA of the CDR3: TGTGCCAGCATTCCAACGAACATGAACACTGAAGCTTTCTTT.